These T cell receptor beta chains were read from a single sample in a study of cytomegalovirus exposure and HLA in healthy donors. The repertoire was sequenced with immunoSEQ multiplex PCR; TCRdb's copy has only in-frame clones and lacks some. Seen here are more than 100,000 clones, about 74% observed once, and the top ten hold almost 6%. Sequenced material: PBMCs. The receptors were gathered from a woman aged 45-65 years in good health and CMV-seropositive. The CDR3 runs from the conserved cysteine through the conserved F or W. The D gene is left open where the match is weak. The size entry is marked missing in some rows and otherwise reads once, few, many or a size class.

size | J | D | V | CDR3 | DNA
. | TRBJ2-7 | . | TRBV14 | CASNRGPNQGSYEQYF | TGTGCCAGCAATCGGGGCCCGAACCAGGGGTCCTACGAGCAGTACTTC
. | TRBJ1-2 | TRBD1 | TRBV5-1 | CASRSGTGLNYGYTF | TGCGCCAGCAGATCCGGGACAGGGCTTAACTATGGCTACACCTTC
. | TRBJ2-7 | . | TRBV7-2 | CASSFTGSEQYF | TGTGCCAGCAGCTTTACAGGGAGTGAGCAGTACTTC
. | TRBJ2-7 | . | TRBV5-1 | CASSVDEGHSSF | TGCGCCAGCAGCGTGGATGAGGGCCACTCATCGTTC
. | TRBJ2-5 | TRBD2 | TRBV7-2 | CASSLLAGGKGQETQYF | TGTGCCAGCAGCTTACTAGCGGGGGGAAAGGGTCAAGAGACCCAGTACTTC
. | TRBJ1-2 | . | TRBV2 | CASGTGPNYGYTF | TGTGCCAGCGGTACAGGGCCCAACTATGGCTACACCTTC
. | TRBJ2-6 | . | TRBV6-5 | CATNLGASGANVLTF | TGTGCCACCAATCTAGGGGCAAGCGGGGCCAACGTCCTGACTTTC
. | TRBJ2-1 | TRBD2 | TRBV14 | CASSQGSLAGGYNEQFF | TGTGCCAGCAGCCAAGGGTCCCTAGCGGGGGGTTACAATGAGCAGTTCTTC
. | TRBJ1-2 | TRBD1 | TRBV5-4 | CASSSPTDRGYGYTF | TGTGCCAGCAGCTCTCCGACGGACAGGGGGTATGGCTACACCTTC
. | TRBJ1-4 | TRBD1 | TRBV25-1 | CASSLPSQGGGEKLFF | TGTGCCAGCAGTCTTCCTTCTCAGGGGGGCGGTGAAAAACTGTTTTTT
. | TRBJ2-1 | TRBD1 | TRBV5-1 | CASSGRRQGANEQFF | TGCGCCAGCAGCGGCCGGAGACAGGGGGCCAATGAGCAGTTCTTC
. | TRBJ1-6 | TRBD1 | TRBV29-1 | CSVAWGRGTPLHF | TGCAGCGTTGCCTGGGGCAGGGGGACACCCCTCCACTTT
. | TRBJ1-1 | . | TRBV29-1 | CSVGKGQGTEAFF | TGCAGCGTTGGCAAGGGTCAGGGCACTGAAGCTTTCTTT
. | TRBJ1-2 | . | TRBV5-3 | CARSLGGNGYTF | TGTGCCAGAAGCTTAGGGGGAAATGGCTACACCTTC
. | TRBJ1-2 | . | TRBV13 | CASSLGTVIYGYTF | TGTGCCAGCAGCTTAGGGACAGTCATCTATGGCTACACCTTC
. | TRBJ2-5 | . | TRBV15 | CATSRDGGEETQYF | TGTGCCACCAGCAGAGACGGCGGGGAAGAGACCCAGTACTTC
. | TRBJ1-1 | TRBD1 | TRBV11-3 | CASSSTGTVNTEAFF | TGTGCCAGCAGCTCCACCGGGACAGTCAACACTGAAGCTTTCTTT
. | TRBJ2-3 | . | TRBV5-4 | CASSLYAGRTDTQYF | TGTGCCAGCAGCTTGTATGCGGGGAGAACAGATACGCAGTATTTT
. | TRBJ1-1 | TRBD1 | TRBV9 | CASSVDRGDTEAFF | TGTGCCAGCAGCGTGGACAGGGGAGACACTGAAGCTTTCTTT
. | TRBJ2-2 | TRBD2 | TRBV29-1 | CSGGVSGGAHGELFF | TGCAGCGGGGGCGTCAGCGGGGGGGCCCACGGGGAGCTGTTTTTT
. | TRBJ1-1 | . | TRBV7-2 | CASSGPRLLTEAFF | TGTGCCAGCAGCGGGCCCCGCCTCCTCACTGAAGCTTTCTTT
. | TRBJ1-1 | . | TRBV10-3 | CAISESIEGEAFF | TGTGCCATCAGTGAGTCGATCGAGGGTGAAGCTTTCTTT
. | TRBJ2-7 | . | TRBV4-2 | CASSATGVQSYEQYF | TGTGCCAGCAGCGCCACGGGGGTTCAGAGCTACGAGCAGTACTTC
. | TRBJ2-7 | . | TRBV4-1 | CASSQDLLANYEQYF | TGCGCCAGCAGCCAGGACCTTCTAGCGAACTACGAGCAGTACTTC
few | TRBJ1-2 | . | TRBV7-2 | CASSLAAGSGGYTF | TGTGCCAGCAGCTTAGCGGCCGGGAGTGGTGGCTACACCTTC
. | TRBJ1-4 | TRBD1 | TRBV10-3 | CAISEDRGGATNEKLFF | TGTGCCATCAGTGAAGACAGGGGCGGTGCCACTAATGAAAAACTGTTTTTT
. | TRBJ1-5 | TRBD1 | TRBV6-6 | CASNPQGAEQPQHF | TGTGCCAGCAATCCACAGGGGGCGGAACAGCCCCAGCATTTT
. | TRBJ1-6 | . | TRBV10-3 | CASRASYNSPLHF | TGTGCCTCTCGTGCCAGCTATAATTCACCCCTCCACTTT
. | TRBJ2-6 | . | TRBV2 | CASLLDRANVLTF | TGTGCCAGCTTATTAGACAGGGCCAACGTCCTGACTTTC
. | TRBJ2-5 | . | TRBV2 | CASSMGPEETQYF | TGTGCCAGCAGCATGGGCCCAGAAGAGACCCAGTACTTC
. | TRBJ2-3 | TRBD2 | TRBV6-6 | CASTGLAGGTDTQYF | TGTGCCAGCACCGGCCTAGCGGGGGGTACAGATACGCAGTATTTT
. | TRBJ2-1 | . | TRBV11-2 | CASSLDIATPWREQFF | TGTGCCAGCAGCTTAGATATAGCAACTCCGTGGCGTGAGCAGTTCTTC
. | TRBJ1-2 | . | TRBV2 | CASRPTPTTGYTF | TGTGCCAGCAGACCGACACCTACCACTGGCTACACCTTC
. | TRBJ1-5 | TRBD1 | TRBV7-2 | CASSLRGRKEGPQHF | TGTGCCAGCAGCTTGAGGGGGCGCAAAGAAGGGCCCCAGCATTTT
. | TRBJ1-2 | TRBD1 | TRBV30 | CAVLTGLYTF | TGTGCCGTGCTGACAGGGCTCTACACCTTC
. | TRBJ1-4 | . | TRBV15 | CATSRGHLEKLFF | TGTGCCACCAGCAGGGGACATCTGGAAAAACTGTTTTTT
once | TRBJ2-1 | . | TRBV7-6 | CASSLLRGPEQFF | TGTGCCAGCAGCTTACTGCGGGGACCCGAGCAGTTCTTC
. | TRBJ2-5 | . | TRBV5-8 | CASSGGGRALIVETQYF | TGTGCCAGCAGCGGGGGGGGGCGGGCCCTCATCGTGGAGACCCAGTACTTC
. | TRBJ1-2 | . | TRBV6-5 | CASSYDSNYGYTF | TGTGCCAGCAGTTACGACAGTAACTATGGCTACACCTTC
. | TRBJ1-4 | TRBD1 | TRBV6-5 | CASSSDRGGKLFF | TGTGCCAGCAGTTCGGACAGGGGGGGAAAACTGTTTTTT
. | TRBJ1-6 | . | TRBV5-4 | CASSTRESNSPLHF | TGTGCCAGCAGTACTAGGGAGTCCAATTCACCCCTCCACTTT
once | TRBJ1-1 | . | TRBV30 | CAWSPPVPQGPNTEAFF | TGTGCCTGGAGTCCTCCGGTACCACAGGGTCCGAACACTGAAGCTTTCTTT
. | TRBJ2-1 | TRBD2 | TRBV19 | CASKRGGYNEQFF | TGTGCCAGTAAGCGGGGGGGCTACAATGAGCAGTTCTTC
. | TRBJ1-2 | TRBD1 | TRBV7-2 | CASSLISQGARGYTF | TGTGCCAGCAGCCTCATAAGTCAGGGGGCAAGAGGCTACACCTTC
once | TRBJ2-2 | TRBD2 | TRBV19 | CASSVSGTNTGELFF | TGTGCCAGTAGTGTTAGCGGGACTAACACCGGGGAGCTGTTTTTT
. | TRBJ1-1 | TRBD1 | TRBV27 | CASRLDRGGTEAFF | TGTGCCAGCCGACTTGACAGGGGGGGGACTGAAGCTTTCTTT
. | TRBJ2-2 | . | TRBV7-2 | CASSLVGGATGELFF | TGTGCCAGCAGCTTAGTAGGAGGTGCCACCGGGGAGCTGTTTTTT
few | TRBJ2-5 | . | TRBV2 | CASSAVGQETQYF | TGTGCCAGCAGTGCTGTCGGCCAAGAGACCCAGTACTTC
. | TRBJ2-7 | TRBD1 | TRBV10-3 | CAISGYVDRAHEQYF | TGTGCCATCAGTGGGTATGTTGACAGGGCCCACGAGCAGTACTTC
once | TRBJ2-7 | . | TRBV6-5 | CASSYSTGEQYF | TGTGCCAGCAGTTACTCGACGGGCGAGCAGTACTTC
. | TRBJ2-3 | . | TRBV5-1 | CASSLVPGSTDTQYF | TGCGCCAGCAGCTTGGTACCGGGGAGCACAGATACGCAGTATTTT
. | TRBJ2-6 | TRBD1 | TRBV9 | CASSGGQGWANVLTF | TGTGCCAGCAGCGGGGGACAGGGGTGGGCCAACGTCCTGACTTTC
. | TRBJ1-2 | TRBD1 | TRBV5-4 | CASRASRGLGGYTF | TGTGCCAGCAGAGCGAGCAGGGGGCTTGGTGGCTACACCTTC
. | TRBJ2-7 | . | TRBV5-4 | CASRQGINYEQYF | TGTGCCAGCAGACAGGGTATAAACTACGAGCAGTACTTC
. | TRBJ1-2 | TRBD1 | TRBV4-1 | CASSQAPGQISFYGYTF | TGCGCCAGCAGCCAGGCCCCGGGACAGATTTCTTTCTATGGCTACACCTTC
. | TRBJ2-1 | TRBD2 | TRBV11-2 | CASSLAASGGVFF | TGTGCCAGCAGCTTAGCGGCTAGCGGGGGGGTGTTCTTC
. | TRBJ2-5 | . | TRBV5-1 | CASSLGTSPETQYF | TGCGCCAGCAGCTTGGGCACTAGCCCAGAGACCCAGTACTTC
. | TRBJ2-1 | . | TRBV4-1 | CASSQEAGPYNEQFF | TGCGCCAGCAGCCAAGAGGCAGGGCCCTACAATGAGCAGTTCTTC
. | TRBJ2-3 | . | TRBV15 | CATDPGTFLTDTQYF | TGTGCCACCGATCCCGGGACTTTCCTCACAGATACGCAGTATTTT
. | TRBJ1-4 | . | TRBV27 | CASSPIGEKLFF | TGTGCCAGCAGCCCCATCGGGGAAAAACTGTTTTTT